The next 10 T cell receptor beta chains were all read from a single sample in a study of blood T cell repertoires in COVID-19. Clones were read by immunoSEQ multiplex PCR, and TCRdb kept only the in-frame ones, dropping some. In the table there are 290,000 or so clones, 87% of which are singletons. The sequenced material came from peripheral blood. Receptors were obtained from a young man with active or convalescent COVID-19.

The CDR3 reads CATSSWGVGYEQYF. CDR3 nucleotides: TGTGCCACCAGCTCGTGGGGCGTAGGTTACGAGCAGTACTTC. The chain is built from TRBV15 and TRBJ2-7; D is possibly TRBD1 (5 bases). CDR3 size: 14 residues. Germline assignment: CDR1 LNHNV and CDR2 YYDKDF (reference sequence). Trimming stripped 5 bases from V and 4 bases from J, with 15 bases between.

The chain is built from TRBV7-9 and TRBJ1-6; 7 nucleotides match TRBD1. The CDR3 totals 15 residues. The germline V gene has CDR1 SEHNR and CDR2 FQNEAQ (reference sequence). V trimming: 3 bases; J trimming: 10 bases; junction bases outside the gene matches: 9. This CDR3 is CASSLQPGQISPLHF. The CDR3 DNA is TGTGCCAGCAGCTTGCAACCGGGACAGATCTCACCCCTCCACTTT. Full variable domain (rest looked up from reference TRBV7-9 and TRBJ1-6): DTGVSQNPRHKITKRGQNVTFRCDPISEHNRLYWYRQTLGQGPEFLTYFQNEAQLEKSRLLSDRFSAERPKGSFSTLEIQRTEQGDSAMYLCASSLQPGQISPLHFGNGTRLTVT.

CDR3 bases: TGTGCCAGCAGCCTGGACGGGGGGAGTTATGGCTACACCTTC. Encoded protein: CASSLDGGSYGYTF. The chain couples TRBV7-9 to TRBJ1-2, with TRBD1 as a possible D gene (5 bases). The CDR3 runs to 14 residues. V lost 5 bases and J lost 5, with 15 bases in between. Germline CDR1 SEHNR, CDR2 FQNEAQ (reference sequence).

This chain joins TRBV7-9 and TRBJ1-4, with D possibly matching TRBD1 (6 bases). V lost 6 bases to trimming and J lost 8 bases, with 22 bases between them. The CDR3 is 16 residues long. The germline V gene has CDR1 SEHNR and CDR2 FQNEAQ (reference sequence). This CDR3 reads CASSHLVGTIGEKLFF. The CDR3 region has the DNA TGTGCCAGCAGTCACCTGGTTGGGACAATAGGGGAAAAACTGTTTTTT.

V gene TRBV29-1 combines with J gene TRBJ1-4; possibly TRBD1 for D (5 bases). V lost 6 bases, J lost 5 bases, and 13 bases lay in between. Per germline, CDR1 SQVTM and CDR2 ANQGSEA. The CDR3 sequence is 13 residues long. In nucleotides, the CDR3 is TGCAGCGTAAGGGGAAGTTCCAATGAAAAACTGTTTTTT. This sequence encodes CSVRGSSNEKLFF.

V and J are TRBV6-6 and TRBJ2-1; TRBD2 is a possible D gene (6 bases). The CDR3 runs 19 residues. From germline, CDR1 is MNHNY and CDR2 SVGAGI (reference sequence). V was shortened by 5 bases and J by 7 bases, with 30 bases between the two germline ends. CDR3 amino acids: CASSPPGYSLTRIRNEQFF. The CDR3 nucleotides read TGTGCCAGCAGTCCCCCAGGATACTCCCTGACTAGAATACGGAATGAGCAGTTCTTC.

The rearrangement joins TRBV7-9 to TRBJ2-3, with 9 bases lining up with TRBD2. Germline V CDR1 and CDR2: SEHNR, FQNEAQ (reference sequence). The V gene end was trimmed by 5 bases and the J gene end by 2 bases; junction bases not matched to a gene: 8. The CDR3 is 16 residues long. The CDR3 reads CASSKISGGLTDTQYF. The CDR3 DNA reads TGTGCCAGCAGCAAAATTAGCGGGGGTCTCACAGATACGCAGTATTTT.

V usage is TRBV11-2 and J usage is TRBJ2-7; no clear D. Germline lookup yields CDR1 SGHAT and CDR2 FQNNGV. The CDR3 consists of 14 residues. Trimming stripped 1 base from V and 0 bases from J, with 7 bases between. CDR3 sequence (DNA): TGTGCCAGCAGCTTAGTTCGGGTCTCCTACGAGCAGTACTTC. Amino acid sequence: CASSLVRVSYEQYF. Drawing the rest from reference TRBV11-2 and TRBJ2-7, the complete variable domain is EAGVAQSPRYKIIEKRQSVAFWCNPISGHATLYWYQQILGQGPKLLIQFQNNGVVDDSQLPKDRFSAERLKGVDSTLKIQPAKLEDSAVYLCASSLVRVSYEQYFGPGTRLTVT.

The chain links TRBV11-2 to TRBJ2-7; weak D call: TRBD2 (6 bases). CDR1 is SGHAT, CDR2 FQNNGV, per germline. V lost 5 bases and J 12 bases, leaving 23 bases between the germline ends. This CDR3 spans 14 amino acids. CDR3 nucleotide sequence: TGTGCCAGCAGCCACCCGGGCGGGACTCCCGTACTGTACTTC. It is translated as CASSHPGGTPVLYF. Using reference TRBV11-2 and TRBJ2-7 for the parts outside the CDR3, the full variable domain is EAGVAQSPRYKIIEKRQSVAFWCNPISGHATLYWYQQILGQGPKLLIQFQNNGVVDDSQLPKDRFSAERLKGVDSTLKIQPAKLEDSAVYLCASSHPGGTPVLYFGPGTRLTVT.

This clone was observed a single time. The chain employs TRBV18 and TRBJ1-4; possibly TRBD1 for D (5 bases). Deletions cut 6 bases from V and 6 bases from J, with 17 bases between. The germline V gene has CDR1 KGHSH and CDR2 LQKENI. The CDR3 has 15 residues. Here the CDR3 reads CASSQDVGGDEKLFF. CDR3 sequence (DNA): TGTGCCAGCTCGCAAGACGTCGGGGGGGATGAAAAACTGTTTTTT. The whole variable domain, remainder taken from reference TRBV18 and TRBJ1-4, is NAGVMQNPRHLVRRRGQEARLRCSPMKGHSHVYWYRQLPEEGLKFMVYLQKENIIDESGMPKERFSAEFPKEGPSILRIQQVVRGDSAAYFCASSQDVGGDEKLFFGSGTQLSVL.